This TCR beta chain was observed in a study of blood T cell repertoires in COVID-19. Study summary: Sample material is recorded as cDNA or gDNA derived from T cells, B-cell-depleted T cells, or PBMCs.

This clone has just one count. The study recruited people aged roughly 18 to 95 years across about two dozen US areas. Those designated as exposed participants met a COVID-19 case within 2 weeks before study entry. The V end lost 6 bases, the J end lost 0 bases, and 9 bases lay between the germline ends. The length of the CDR3 is 15 residues. CDR1 and CDR2 from the germline V gene are MRHNA and SNTAGT. In the original workflow: The authors estimated nucleated cell counts from reference gene primer amplification. Data came from immunoSEQ multiplex PCR; TCRdb stores just in-frame clones and leaves some out. That table is the source of V, J and clone size, and D and trimming were worked out from the DNA. The profile shows roughly 260,000 clones, about 83% of them singletons.

The chain employs TRBV6-4 and TRBJ2-6; weak D call: TRBD1 (5 bases). Material: PBMCs or T cells enriched from blood (not recorded which). The sequence derives from a woman in her thirties or forties who had been exposed to COVID-19. CDR3 sequence reads: CASRPTDSGANVLTF. Here the CDR3 DNA reads TGTGCCAGCAGACCGACAGACTCTGGGGCCAACGTCCTGACTTTC.